The sequence of this T cell receptor beta chain was determined in a study of post-analysis software for immune sequencing data. TCR beta cDNA libraries had unique molecular identifiers. A single record per CDR3 protein comes from TCRdb applying MiXCR to the PCR reads. The sample includes about 200,000 distinct CDR3 sequences, around 30% of them seen just once. Material for sequencing was blood. The receptor comes from a girl under 18 with multiple sclerosis.

The DNA for the CDR3 is TGTGCCAGCAGCTTAGCCGCCTCGGCTGAAGCTTTCTTT. Its protein product is CASSLAASAEAFF. The V gene is TRBV13, the J gene TRBJ1-1; D unclear. The CDR3 loop spans 13 amino acids. Trimming left V 1 base short and J 6 bases short, with 9 bases between. Germline V gene lookup returns CDR1 PRHDT and CDR2 FYEKMQ (reference sequence).